This T cell receptor beta chain emerged from a study of shared clonotypes between healthy human individuals (dated by TCRdb to 2018 to 2020). Notes on the research overall: Three men and a couple of women, aged 18 to 49 years, made up the cohort. Libraries were prepared and TCR repertoires were sequenced by different laboratories using diverse techniques, in order to increase sequencing depth and limit assay-specific biases. Each donor's leukapheresis produced roughly between roughly 0.85 and 9.5 billion PBMCs. For each donor, three plates each were used for CD4 naive and CD4 memory, two plates were used for CD8 naive, and one plate was used for CD8 memory. To estimate repertoire size and how much clonotype sharing occurs between individuals, the study deeply sequenced the blood TCR repertoires of roughly 5 healthy adults. The investigation overall reported the following: Larger estimated clonotype richness was generally found for naive subsets than for memory subsets. Higher generation probabilities were observed for clonotypes shared by all four sorted-subset donors than for non-shared clonotypes. About 5% of naive CD4, roughly 3.5% of naive CD8, approximately 2% of memory CD4, and approximately 0.4% of memory CD8 clonotypes were shared across a few donors. Pairwise subsampling led to the expectation that sequencing depth would affect the degree of clonotype sharing among donors. Only blood was sampled, and tissue TCR repertoires likely differ from those in blood. Even with the large sequencing depth, rarefaction of the sorted-subset datasets indicated that sequencing was incomplete. The genetic and exposure-history diversity represented was limited by the small number of donors.

The CDR3 spans 16 residues, from the cysteine through the phenylalanine. Left in the record is the CDR3 DNA by itself, 48 bases read in frame from the first base. V is pared back by 5 bases and J by 0 bases, with 16 bases lying between the germline termini. Based on the germline V gene (reference sequence), the CDR1 and CDR2 sequences are MNHEY and SMNVEV. TCR CDR3 regions were amplified from genomic DNA by multiplex PCR using the deep immunoSEQ assay. For each cell subset, the extracted genomic DNA was distributed evenly across all wells of several immunoSEQ 96-well plates, and each plate served as one replicate. For sorted subsets, roughly 190 ng of genomic DNA, equivalent to 25,000 to 30,000 T cell genomes, went into each replicate PCR. The purified libraries were quantified using a Qubit 3.0 fluorometer, sized with a Bioanalyzer 2100, and then quantified again using the KAPA Library Quantification kit. Each immunoSEQ 96-well plate was sequenced on its own single-read 150-cycle Illumina NextSeq 550 flow cell. In the paper's pipeline: Because the immunoSEQ output included only junctional sequences and no quality scores, the filtering could not be the same as the filtering used for full-length reads. Sequences were annotated with PyIR, a Python wrapper for IgBLAST v1.9, using IMGT germline references to assign V/J genes and CDR3. Reads were removed for weak V/J assignments (E-value above 1e-6), missing CDR3, stop codons, out-of-frame junctions, or ambiguous translated residues. V3J clonotypes were defined as sequences sharing an identical inferred V gene, J gene, and CDR3 amino acid sequence. Percentage overlap between repertoires was computed as shared unique clonotypes divided by the size of the smaller repertoire. Repertoire richness was assessed with RTK rarefaction, the Chao1 estimator, and Recon v2.1 estimates of unobserved clonotypes. Generation probabilities were computed with OLGA for all TCRbeta clonotypes obtained by the gDNA method from several donors. TCRdb retrieved this table from immuneACCESS and kept in-frame rearrangements only. Not all clones are present; in checked studies, unresolved V genes account for under half, and no reason is known for the remainder. V and J calls and clone size are given by that table; D and trimming were obtained from the DNA. In this sample the table shows about 1.1 million clones, approximately 80% of which occur a single time. About 0.89% of the sample is taken by the ten largest.

Donors were healthy HIV-negative adults with no recently reported acute infections or vaccinations. Only Caucasian adults living in Nashville, Tennessee, USA were represented among the donors. CD4+ T cells were enriched by magnetic negative selection, after which naive cells were positively selected on CD45RA and the negative fraction was taken as the memory subset. Blood was collected by leukapheresis, and PBMCs were isolated by Ficoll-Histopaque density gradient centrifugation and then cryopreserved in liquid nitrogen vapor phase. Purity and quantity of every magnetically sorted T cell population were checked by analytical flow cytometry. Genomic DNA was isolated from each sorted fraction and quantified by UV absorbance on a Nanodrop 2000c. A word on this clone: Its antigen is not yet known. Base-call qualities are not available, and no considerably larger clone is one nucleotide away.

This clonotype originated in a man between 18 and 35 years old in good health. Some clones in this sample may be carry-over from other donors' samples. The rearrangement combines TRBV27 with TRBJ2-5; tentative D gene TRBD2, with 5 bases matching. The source material was memory CD4+ T cells from PBMCs. Sample cell subset or site, as interpreted from the label and publication: CD45RA-negative fraction. This receptor has the CDR3 CASSPYLATHQETQYF. The nucleotides are TGTGCCAGCAGTCCGTACCTAGCCACCCACCAAGAGACCCAGTACTTC.